Listed below are T cell receptor beta chains from one sample, sequenced in a study of blood T cell repertoires in COVID-19. The data were produced by immunoSEQ multiplex PCR, yet TCRdb's version contains in-frame clones alone and is incomplete. The repertoire has over 200,000 clones, roughly 87% of them found once; the top ten carry 10% to 14%. Sequencing was done on a sample of PBMCs or T cells enriched from blood (not recorded which). The receptor set was obtained from a man aged 25-45 years who had recovered from COVID-19. The CDR3 runs from the conserved cysteine through the conserved F or W. Fields, in order: clone size, V gene, D gene, J gene, CDR3 DNA, CDR3 protein. A D gene is named only where the DNA matches it firmly. A clone size is listed for some rows: how often the clone was seen (once, few, many), or a class if it is expanded.

NA	TRBV19	NA	TRBJ1-2	TGTGCCAGTAGAAGAGCAGGAACTAACTATGGCTACACCTTC	CASRRAGTNYGYTF
NA	TRBV6-6	TRBD1	TRBJ2-7	TGTGCCAGCAGTTTTGGACAGGGCACCACCTACGAGCAGTACTTC	CASSFGQGTTYEQYF
NA	TRBV7-2	NA	TRBJ1-6	TGTGCCAGCAGCTTAGGGACAGTGAATTCACCCCTCCACTTT	CASSLGTVNSPLHF
NA	TRBV4-3	TRBD1	TRBJ2-1	TGCGCCAGCAGCCAAGACCTCCGGGACAGGGGTTACGATGAGCAGTTCTTC	CASSQDLRDRGYDEQFF
NA	TRBV19	TRBD1	TRBJ2-1	TGTGCCAGTAGTATAGGGGTCGGGACAGGGGACGAAGAGCAGTTCTTC	CASSIGVGTGDEEQFF
NA	TRBV4-2	NA	TRBJ1-1	TGTGCCAGCAGCCCACCCGGGGGGCTCACTGAAGCTTTCTTT	CASSPPGGLTEAFF
once	TRBV14	NA	TRBJ1-2	TGTGCCAGCAGCCAAGAAGGCGGAGGGACTGGTGGCTACACCTTC	CASSQEGGGTGGYTF
few	TRBV5-8	NA	TRBJ1-5	TGTGCCAGCAGCTTGGCCGGTTATAGCAATCAGCCCCAGCATTTT	CASSLAGYSNQPQHF
NA	TRBV6-5	TRBD1	TRBJ1-2	TGTGCCAGCGGGACAGGACCCCCGGCGCAGGGCTACACCTTC	CASGTGPPAQGYTF
NA	TRBV18	TRBD1	TRBJ2-3	TGTGCCAGCTCACCAGTCAAAAAGAACAGGGGGGCAGATACGCAGTATTTT	CASSPVKKNRGADTQYF
NA	TRBV15	NA	TRBJ1-1	TGTGCCACCAGCAGAGATCGGGCAGGGTTTCGTATCACTGAAGCTTTCTTT	CATSRDRAGFRITEAFF
NA	TRBV6-1	NA	TRBJ1-1	TGTGCCAGCAGTGAAGACCGAAATGGGACTATTCCCCACCTAAACACTGAAGCTTTCTTT	CASSEDRNGTIPHLNTEAFF
NA	TRBV29-1	NA	TRBJ2-3	TGCAGCGTTGAACTACAGGTCTACAGCACAGATACGCAGTATTTT	CSVELQVYSTDTQYF
NA	TRBV21-1	NA	TRBJ1-2	TGTGCCAGCAGCAGCCGACAGCGATTAAACTATGGCTACACCTTC	CASSSRQRLNYGYTF
NA	TRBV6-5	TRBD1	TRBJ2-6	TGTGCCAGCACCTGGACAGGCTCTGGGGCCAACGTCCTGACTTTC	CASTWTGSGANVLTF
NA	TRBV4-1	TRBD1	TRBJ2-7	TGCGCCAGCAGCCAAACGGGACAGGGCACCTACGAGCAGTACTTC	CASSQTGQGTYEQYF
once	TRBV12-3/TRBV12-4	TRBD1	TRBJ1-2	TGTGCCAGCAGGTCGACAGGGAACTATGGCTACACCTTC	CASRSTGNYGYTF
once	TRBV28	NA	TRBJ2-7	TGTGCCAGCAGTCTCGTTGCAGACGAGCAGTACTTC	CASSLVADEQYF
many	TRBV6-4	NA	TRBJ2-2	TGTGCCAGCAGTGAAGGAGGTGCCACCGGGGAGCTGTTTTTT	CASSEGGATGELFF
NA	TRBV25-1	NA	TRBJ1-2	TGTGCCAGCAGTGAAGGCACCACTAACTATGGCTACACCTTC	CASSEGTTNYGYTF
NA	TRBV5-1	NA	TRBJ1-4	TGCGCCAGCAGCTTGGGGGGCGAAGGTAATGAAAAACTGTTTTTT	CASSLGGEGNEKLFF
NA	TRBV4-2	TRBD1	TRBJ1-4	TGTGCCAGCAGCAGACAGGGGGTAGGAGAAAAACTGTTTTTT	CASSRQGVGEKLFF
NA	TRBV6-5	TRBD1	TRBJ1-3	TGTGCCAGCAGGGCTACAGGGGCGGGAGGAAACACCATATATTTT	CASRATGAGGNTIYF
NA	TRBV6-1	NA	TRBJ2-1	TGTGCCAGCAGTGAATGGTTTGGGGCCAGGACAGTCTCCTACAATGAGCAGTTCTTC	CASSEWFGARTVSYNEQFF
NA	TRBV10-3	NA	TRBJ1-5	TGTGCCATCAGTGAACAGGGAGGGACTCAGCCCCAGCATTTT	CAISEQGGTQPQHF
NA	TRBV19	TRBD1	TRBJ1-2	TGTGCCAGTAGTACCCGCAGGGGGCCGGGCGGCTACACCTTC	CASSTRRGPGGYTF
NA	TRBV28	TRBD1	TRBJ1-2	TGTGCCACGCGATCACCGACAGGGTTCTATGGCTACACCTTC	CATRSPTGFYGYTF
NA	TRBV10-2	NA	TRBJ2-7	TGCGCCAGCAGCTTGGACTTGGATTCTGGAGAGCAGTACTTC	CASSLDLDSGEQYF
NA	TRBV11-2	NA	TRBJ1-1	TGTGCCAGCAGCCCCTGGACAGAAGACACTGAAGCTTTCTTT	CASSPWTEDTEAFF
few	TRBV5-5	NA	TRBJ1-1	TGTGCCAGCAGCCGGACAGATTGGAACACTGAAGCTTTCTTT	CASSRTDWNTEAFF
NA	TRBV10-3	TRBD1	TRBJ1-3	TGTGCCATCGGACAGGGGACGACCTCCGGAAACACCATATATTTT	CAIGQGTTSGNTIYF
NA	TRBV7-2	NA	TRBJ1-6	TGTGCCAGCAGCCCAAGGACAGTAAATTCACCCCTCCACTTT	CASSPRTVNSPLHF
NA	TRBV21-1	NA	TRBJ2-5	TGTGCCAGCAGTGATGGGGCCGTAGAAGAGACCCAGTACTTC	CASSDGAVEETQYF
NA	TRBV2	NA	TRBJ1-3	TGTGCCAGCAGTCCCCGACAGTCTGGAAACACCATATATTTT	CASSPRQSGNTIYF
few	TRBV9	NA	TRBJ2-5	TGTGCCAGCAGCGTAGCACAGAACCAAGAGACCCAGTACTTC	CASSVAQNQETQYF
once	TRBV5-6	NA	TRBJ2-2	TGTGCCAGCAGCTTCCGGGGAGCCGGGGAGCTGTTTTTT	CASSFRGAGELFF
NA	TRBV28	NA	TRBJ2-1	TGTGCCAGCAGTTTAAAACAGACGTACAATGAGCAGTTCTTC	CASSLKQTYNEQFF